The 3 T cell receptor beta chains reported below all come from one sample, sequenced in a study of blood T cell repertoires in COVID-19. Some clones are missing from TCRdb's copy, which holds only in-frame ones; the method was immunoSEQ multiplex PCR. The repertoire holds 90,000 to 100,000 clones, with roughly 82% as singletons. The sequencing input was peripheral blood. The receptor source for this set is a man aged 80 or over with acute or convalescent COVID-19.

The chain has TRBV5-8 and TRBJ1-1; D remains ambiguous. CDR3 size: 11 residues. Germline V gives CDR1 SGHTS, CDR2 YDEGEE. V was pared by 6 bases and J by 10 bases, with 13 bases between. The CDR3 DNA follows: TGTGCCAGCATCCGGGCGGGAGGAGCTTTCTTT. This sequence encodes CASIRAGGAFF.

The chain's CDR3 is CASSEQIPSGNTIYF. DNA for the CDR3: TGTGCCAGCAGCGAACAGATTCCCTCTGGAAACACCATATATTTT. The chain combines TRBV7-8 with TRBJ1-3; D is unclear. V dropped 5 bases and J dropped 0 bases, with 11 bases sitting between them. Germline V gene data show CDR1 as SGHVS and CDR2 as FQNEAQ. The CDR3 contains 15 residues. The full variable domain, with the rest looked up from reference TRBV7-8 and TRBJ1-3, is GAGVSQSPRYKVAKRGQDVALRCDPISGHVSLFWYQQALGQGPEFLTYFQNEAQLDKSGLPSDRFFAERPEGSVSTLKIQRTQQEDSAVYLCASSEQIPSGNTIYFGEGSWLTVV.

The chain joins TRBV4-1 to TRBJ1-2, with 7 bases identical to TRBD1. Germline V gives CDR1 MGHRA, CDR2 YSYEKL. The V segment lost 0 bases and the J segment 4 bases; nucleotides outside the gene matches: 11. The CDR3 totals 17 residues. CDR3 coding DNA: TGCGCCAGCAGCCAAGAGGGGACAGCCGGTTGGGGCTATGGCTACACCTTC. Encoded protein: CASSQEGTAGWGYGYTF.